This T cell receptor beta chain was profiled in a study of Graves' ophthalmopathy and Graves' hyperthyroidism. Study context: The collection of peripheral blood took place at initial diagnosis, before any treatment.

RNA transcripts provided the template for amplifying TCR beta CDR3 regions. RT-PCR in the first round used HTBI primers; a second-round multiplex PCR followed. TCRdb reanalysed the multiplex PCR reads using MiXCR and keeps one entry per CDR3 protein. In the table there are roughly 500,000 distinct CDR3 sequences, around an eighth of which are singletons. As the starting material, 8 to 10 ml of fresh peripheral blood yielded the PBMCs. Notes on this clonotype: Its cognate antigen is unknown.

Study-level results: The model forecast ophthalmopathy progression, reaching roughly 65% sensitivity and around 72% specificity. With about 87% sensitivity and 70% to 82% specificity, a 13-signature model separated ophthalmopathy from stable hyperthyroidism.

This CDR3 is built from 19 residues. Germline V gene data show CDR1 as KGHDR and CDR2 as SFDVKD. With 4 bases removed from V and 0 bases from J, the gap between germline ends came to 20 bases. The gene calls are TRBV24-1 and TRBJ2-2; D uncertain. This TCR came from a woman under 40 with Graves' ophthalmopathy. Sequenced input: blood. CDR3 sequence (DNA): TGTGCCACCAGTGAGGGGTCTGGCAGGTGGAGCTCGAACACCGGGGAGCTGTTTTTT. Translating it yields CATSEGSGRWSSNTGELFF.